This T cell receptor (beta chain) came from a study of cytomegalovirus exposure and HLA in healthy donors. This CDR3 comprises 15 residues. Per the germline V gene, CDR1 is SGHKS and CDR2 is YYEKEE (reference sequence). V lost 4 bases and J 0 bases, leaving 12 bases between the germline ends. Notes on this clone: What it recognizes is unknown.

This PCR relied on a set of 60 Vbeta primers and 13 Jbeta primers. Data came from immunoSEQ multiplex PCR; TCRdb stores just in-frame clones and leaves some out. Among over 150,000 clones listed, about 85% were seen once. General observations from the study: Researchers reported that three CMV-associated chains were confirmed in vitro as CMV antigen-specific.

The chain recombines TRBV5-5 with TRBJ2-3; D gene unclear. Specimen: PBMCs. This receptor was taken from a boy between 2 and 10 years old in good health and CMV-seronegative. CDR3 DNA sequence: TGTGCCAGCAGCCGAGTGACAACTAGCACAGATACGCAGTATTTT. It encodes CASSRVTTSTDTQYF.